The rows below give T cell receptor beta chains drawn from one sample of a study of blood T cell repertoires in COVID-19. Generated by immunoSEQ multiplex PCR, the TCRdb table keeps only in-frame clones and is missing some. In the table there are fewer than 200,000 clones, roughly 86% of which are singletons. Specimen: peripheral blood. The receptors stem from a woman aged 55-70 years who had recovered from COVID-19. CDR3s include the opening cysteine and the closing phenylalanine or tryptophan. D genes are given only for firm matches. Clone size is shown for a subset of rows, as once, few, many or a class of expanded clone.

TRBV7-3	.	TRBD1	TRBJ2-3	TGTGCCAGCAGCCCGGGACAGCTGACAGATACGCAGTATTTT	CASSPGQLTDTQYF
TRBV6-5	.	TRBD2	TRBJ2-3	TGTGCCAGCAGAAGTAGCGGGGGCACAGATACGCAGTATTTT	CASRSSGGTDTQYF
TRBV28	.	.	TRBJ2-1	TGTGCCAGCAGTTTACCGGGGATTAACAATGAGCAGTTCTTC	CASSLPGINNEQFF
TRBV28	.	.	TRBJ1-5	TGTGCCAGCAGTCCTATAGGACTGAATAGCAATCAGCCCCAGCATTTT	CASSPIGLNSNQPQHF
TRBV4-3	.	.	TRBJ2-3	TGCGCCAGCAGCCTCCTAGGGGCCCCAACGCAGTATTTT	CASSLLGAPTQYF
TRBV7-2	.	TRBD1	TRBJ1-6	TGTGCCAGCAGCTCCCACAGGGGCGGGTCACCCCTCCACTTT	CASSSHRGGSPLHF
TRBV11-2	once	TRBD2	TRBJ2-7	TGTGCCAGCAGCGAACTAGCGGGGGGGCGGTACGAGCAGTACTTC	CASSELAGGRYEQYF
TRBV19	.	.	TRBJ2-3	TGTGCCAGTAGTATCGACTTTCGGGACTCCTGGGGAGATACGCAGTATTTT	CASSIDFRDSWGDTQYF
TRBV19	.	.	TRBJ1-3	TGTGCCAGTGGCTTGGGGCAAAACACCATATATTTT	CASGLGQNTIYF
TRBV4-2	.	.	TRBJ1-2	TGTGCCAGCAGCCAAAGTCTCCAGGGAGGAGGCTACACCTTC	CASSQSLQGGGYTF
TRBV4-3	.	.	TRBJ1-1	TGCGCCAGCAGCCAATTATATCCGAGTTACACTGAAGCTTTCTTT	CASSQLYPSYTEAFF
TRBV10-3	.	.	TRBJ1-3	TGTGCCATCAGTGGGACGGGGAGCTCTGGAAACACCATATATTTT	CAISGTGSSGNTIYF
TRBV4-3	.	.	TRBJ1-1	TGCGCCAGCAGTCTCGTGGGAGACACTGAAGCTTTCTTT	CASSLVGDTEAFF
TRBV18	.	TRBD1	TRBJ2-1	TGTGCCAGCTCACCACCTGGGACAGGGAATGAGCAGTTCTTC	CASSPPGTGNEQFF
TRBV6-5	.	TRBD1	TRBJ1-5	TGTGCCAGCAATCAGGACAGGGGGCGGGCTCAGCCCCAGCATTTT	CASNQDRGRAQPQHF
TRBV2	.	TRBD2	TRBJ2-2	TGTGCCAGCAAACGACTAGCGGTAACCGGGGAGCTGTTTTTT	CASKRLAVTGELFF